Described below is a single T cell receptor beta chain sequence and its context. Sequence at one end of the junction differs from germline and may be a read error. Germline values: CDR1 MNHEY, CDR2 SMNVEV (reference sequence). CDR3 size: 13 residues. The data belong to a study of molecular identifiers for immune sequencing clone quantification. TCRdb analysed the PCR reads with MiXCR anew, one entry per CDR3 protein. Of 100,000 or so distinct CDR3 sequences in the sample, roughly a third are singletons; the top ten hold approximately 4%. V is TRBV27 and J is TRBJ2-7; no firm D call. This TCR was sampled from a human donor in good health. Some libraries in this study had Jurkat cell RNA spiked in. The sequencing sample was made of naive CD8+ T cells from blood, with Jurkat cell RNA spiked in. Indicated subset: FACS-sorted CD8+CD4-CCR7+CD45RA+ naive T cells. In nucleotides, the CDR3 is TGTTCCAGCAGTTTACAAGTGCCCTACGAGCAGTACTTC. Encoded protein: CSSSLQVPYEQYF.